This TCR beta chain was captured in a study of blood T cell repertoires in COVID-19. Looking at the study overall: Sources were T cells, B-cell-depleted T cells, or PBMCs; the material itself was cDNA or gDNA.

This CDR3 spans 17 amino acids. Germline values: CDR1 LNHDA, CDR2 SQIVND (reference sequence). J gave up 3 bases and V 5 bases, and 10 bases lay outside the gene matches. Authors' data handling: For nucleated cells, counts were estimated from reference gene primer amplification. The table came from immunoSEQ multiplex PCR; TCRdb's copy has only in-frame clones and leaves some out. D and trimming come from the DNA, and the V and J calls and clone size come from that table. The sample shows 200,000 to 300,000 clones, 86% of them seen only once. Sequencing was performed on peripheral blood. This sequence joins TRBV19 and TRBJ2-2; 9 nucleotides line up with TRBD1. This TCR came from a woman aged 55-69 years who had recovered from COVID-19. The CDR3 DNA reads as TGTGCCAGTAGTCTTCCTGCCGGGACAGGGTACACCGGGGAGCTGTTTTTT. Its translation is CASSLPAGTGYTGELFF.